The rows below give T cell receptor beta chains drawn from one sample of a study of shared clonotypes between healthy human individuals. Assay: immunoSEQ multiplex PCR; the TCRdb copy retains only in-frame clones and omits some. The sample contains 300,000 to 400,000 clones, under 80% of which appear only once. Sequencing was done on a sample of memory CD4+ T cells sorted from blood. All receptors come from a man aged 25-40 years in good health. Both conserved end residues are part of each CDR3. The D gene is left open where the match is weak. Clone size is stated in some rows and not others, as once, few, many or a class when expanded.

d_gene: .; j_gene: TRBJ2-5; v_gene: TRBV7-6; abundance: .; CDR3aa: CASSDQGGVMETQYF; CDR3nt: TGTGCCAGCAGCGACCAAGGGGGAGTAATGGAGACCCAGTACTTC
d_gene: .; j_gene: TRBJ2-3; v_gene: TRBV2; abundance: once; CDR3aa: CASRDNDYTQYF; CDR3nt: TGTGCCAGCAGGGACAACGATTATACGCAGTATTTT
d_gene: .; j_gene: TRBJ1-3; v_gene: TRBV11-2; abundance: .; CDR3aa: CASSLEGIPGNTIYF; CDR3nt: TGTGCCAGCAGCTTGGAGGGGATACCTGGAAACACCATATATTTT
d_gene: .; j_gene: TRBJ2-1; v_gene: TRBV27; abundance: .; CDR3aa: CASSALGVGVPYNEQFF; CDR3nt: TGTGCCAGCAGTGCACTCGGGGTGGGAGTCCCCTACAATGAGCAGTTCTTC
d_gene: TRBD1; j_gene: TRBJ1-2; v_gene: TRBV18; abundance: .; CDR3aa: CASSPYYSGQSDYGYTF; CDR3nt: TGTGCCAGCTCACCGTACTATTCGGGACAGAGTGACTATGGCTACACCTTC
d_gene: .; j_gene: TRBJ1-1; v_gene: TRBV5-6; abundance: .; CDR3aa: CASSLGDSDKAFF; CDR3nt: TGTGCCAGCAGCTTGGGAGACAGCGATAAAGCTTTCTTT
d_gene: .; j_gene: TRBJ2-7; v_gene: TRBV7-8; abundance: .; CDR3aa: CASSLRAGLYEQYF; CDR3nt: TGTGCCAGCAGCTTAAGGGCGGGGCTCTACGAGCAGTACTTC
d_gene: .; j_gene: TRBJ1-1; v_gene: TRBV15; abundance: .; CDR3aa: CATSRESQGRGRAFF; CDR3nt: TGTGCCACCAGCAGAGAGTCACAGGGTAGGGGGAGAGCTTTCTTT
d_gene: .; j_gene: TRBJ1-2; v_gene: TRBV2; abundance: .; CDR3aa: CASSEARSAGYTF; CDR3nt: TGTGCCAGCAGCGAAGCACGGAGCGCTGGCTACACCTTC
d_gene: .; j_gene: TRBJ2-7; v_gene: TRBV7-6; abundance: once; CDR3aa: CASSYSTEYEQYF; CDR3nt: TGTGCCAGCAGCTACTCTACTGAATACGAGCAGTACTTC
d_gene: .; j_gene: TRBJ1-6; v_gene: TRBV2; abundance: .; CDR3aa: CASRGGRYNSPLHF; CDR3nt: TGTGCCAGCAGGGGAGGCCGATATAATTCACCCCTCCACTTT
d_gene: TRBD2; j_gene: TRBJ2-1; v_gene: TRBV28; abundance: many; CDR3aa: CASSLWELAGGPGEQFF; CDR3nt: TGTGCCAGCAGTTTATGGGAGCTCGCGGGAGGGCCGGGTGAGCAGTTCTTC
d_gene: TRBD2; j_gene: TRBJ2-2; v_gene: TRBV11-2; abundance: .; CDR3aa: CASSTAWSSGRAGELFF; CDR3nt: TGTGCCAGCAGCACGGCGTGGTCTAGCGGGAGGGCCGGGGAGCTGTTTTTT
d_gene: .; j_gene: TRBJ1-2; v_gene: TRBV7-2; abundance: .; CDR3aa: CASSLWEGYTF; CDR3nt: TGTGCCAGCAGCTTATGGGAAGGCTACACCTTC
d_gene: .; j_gene: TRBJ2-7; v_gene: TRBV14; abundance: few; CDR3aa: CASSQVGRYEQYF; CDR3nt: TGTGCCAGCAGCCAAGTTGGACGGTACGAGCAGTACTTC
d_gene: .; j_gene: TRBJ2-3; v_gene: TRBV7-9; abundance: .; CDR3aa: CASSSITDTQYF; CDR3nt: TGTGCCAGCAGCTCAATTACAGATACGCAGTATTTT
d_gene: .; j_gene: TRBJ2-3; v_gene: TRBV11-2; abundance: .; CDR3aa: CASNQQFSTDTQYF; CDR3nt: TGTGCCAGCAACCAACAGTTTAGCACAGATACGCAGTATTTT
d_gene: TRBD2; j_gene: TRBJ2-3; v_gene: TRBV7-6; abundance: once; CDR3aa: CASSPRTSGRWDGDTQYF; CDR3nt: TGTGCCAGCAGCCCACGGACTAGCGGGAGATGGGACGGAGATACGCAGTATTTT